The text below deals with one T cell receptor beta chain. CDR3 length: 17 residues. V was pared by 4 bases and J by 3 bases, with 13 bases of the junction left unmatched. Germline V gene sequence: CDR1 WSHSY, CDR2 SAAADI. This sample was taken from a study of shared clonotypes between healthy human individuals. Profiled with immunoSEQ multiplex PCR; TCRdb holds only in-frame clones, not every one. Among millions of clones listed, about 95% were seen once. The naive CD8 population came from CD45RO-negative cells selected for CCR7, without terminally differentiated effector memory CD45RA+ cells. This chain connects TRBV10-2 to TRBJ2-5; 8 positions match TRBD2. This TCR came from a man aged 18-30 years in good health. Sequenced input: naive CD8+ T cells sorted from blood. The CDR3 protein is CASSASTGGGLEETQYF. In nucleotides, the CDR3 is TGCGCCAGCAGTGCCTCGACGGGGGGGGGTCTCGAAGAGACCCAGTACTTC.